Below, one T cell receptor beta chain is given with its context. This sample is drawn from a study of blood T cell repertoires in COVID-19. Study as a whole: The analysed material was cDNA or gDNA that came from T cells, B-cell-depleted T cells, or PBMCs.

Sequencing used immunoSEQ multiplex PCR; TCRdb keeps in-frame clones, though not all of them. Among 310,000 or so clones listed, roughly 83% were seen once. The V end lost 6 bases, the J end lost 1 base, and 9 bases lay between the germline ends. Germline loops: CDR1 MNHEY, CDR2 SMNVEV (reference sequence). The CDR3 is 13 residues long. The sequenced sample consisted of peripheral blood. The V and J genes are TRBV27 and TRBJ1-1; D is unresolved. This TCR came from a woman aged 50 to 65 with acute or convalescent COVID-19. The DNA of the CDR3 is TGTGCCAGCAGGATCCAGGAGAACACTGAAGCTTTCTTT. As protein: CASRIQENTEAFF.